Listed below are T cell receptor beta chains from one sample, sequenced in a study of blood T cells in healthy people across ages. TCRdb itself ran the 5' RACE reads through MiXCR, one entry per CDR3 protein. Among approximately 800,000 distinct CDR3 sequences listed, about 46% were seen once. What was sequenced was blood. The receptors here all came from an elderly man in good health. CDR3s include the opening cysteine and the closing phenylalanine or tryptophan.

>15|TRBV6-6
CASSYSSYYTDTQYF
>16|TRBV20-1
CSAPGRHDPNHSPLHF
>13|TRBV20-1
CSAQGAANSPLHF
>15|TRBV10-3
CAISDGLAGEGEQFF
>14|TRBV7-9
CASSPYGQGAEAFF
>14|TRBV20-1
CSASSGAPEETQYF
>13|TRBV15
CATSRGDSYEQYF
>17|TRBV25-1
CASSEFRTGGGQETQYF
>14|TRBV14
CASSQDLVNTEAFF
>13|TRBV11-2
CASSLGTGDGYTF
>16|TRBV11-2
CASSPGTNSGANVLTF
>18|TRBV7-2
CASSLVRVAGGTTDTQYF
>14|TRBV30
CAWGRDRGTDTQYF
>15|TRBV20-1
CSAQKDSNLYNEQFF
>15|TRBV5-1
CASSLTSYPSDEQFF
>16|TRBV5-1
CASSFHGLAGGNEQFF